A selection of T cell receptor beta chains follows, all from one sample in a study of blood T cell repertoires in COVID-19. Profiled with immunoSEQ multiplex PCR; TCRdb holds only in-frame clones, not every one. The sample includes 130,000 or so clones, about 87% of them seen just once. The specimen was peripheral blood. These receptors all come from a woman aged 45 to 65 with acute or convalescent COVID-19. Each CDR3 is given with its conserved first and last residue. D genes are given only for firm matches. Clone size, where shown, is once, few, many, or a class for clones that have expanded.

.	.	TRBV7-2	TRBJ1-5	CASSLDGNQPQHF	TGTGCCAGCAGCCTTGACGGGAATCAGCCCCAGCATTTT
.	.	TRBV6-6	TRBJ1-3	CASSRPSGSSGNTIYF	TGTGCCAGCAGCCGTCCGTCCGGTAGCTCTGGAAACACCATATATTTT
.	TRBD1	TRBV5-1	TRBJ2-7	CASSLDRVFEQYF	TGCGCCAGCAGCCTGGACAGGGTGTTCGAGCAGTACTTC
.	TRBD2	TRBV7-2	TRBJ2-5	CASSLFGGRETQYF	TGTGCCAGCAGCTTGTTCGGGGGGAGAGAGACCCAGTACTTC
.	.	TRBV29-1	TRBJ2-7	CSVARGYEQYF	TGCAGCGTTGCCCGGGGATACGAGCAGTACTTC
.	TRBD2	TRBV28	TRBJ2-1	CASSSPGGSGSYYNEQFF	TGTGCCAGCAGTTCGCCCGGGGGTAGCGGGAGTTATTACAATGAGCAGTTCTTC
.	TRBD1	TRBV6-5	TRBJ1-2	CASSYSQGAHYGYTF	TGTGCCAGCAGTTACTCTCAGGGGGCCCACTATGGCTACACCTTC
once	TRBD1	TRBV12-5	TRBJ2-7	CASGYGQGVYEQYF	TGTGCTAGTGGCTATGGACAGGGGGTATATGAGCAGTACTTC
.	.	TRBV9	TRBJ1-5	CASSRDGNSNQPQHF	TGTGCCAGCAGCCGTGACGGGAATAGCAATCAGCCCCAGCATTTT
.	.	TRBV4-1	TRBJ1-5	CASSQDPGQPQHF	TGCGCCAGCAGCCAAGATCCGGGACAGCCCCAGCATTTT
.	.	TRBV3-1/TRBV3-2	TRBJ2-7	CASSLDPGRYEQYF	TGTGCCAGCAGCTTAGATCCGGGTCGCTACGAGCAGTACTTC
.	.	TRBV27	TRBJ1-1	CASSLSPTVNTEAFF	TGTGCCAGCAGTTTATCCCCCACAGTGAACACTGAAGCTTTCTTT
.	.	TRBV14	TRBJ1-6	CASSQDSNSPLHF	TGTGCCAGCAGCCAAGACTCTAATTCACCCCTCCACTTT
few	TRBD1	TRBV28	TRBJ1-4	CASTQHAGGGEKLFF	TGTGCCAGCACCCAGCACGCAGGGGGAGGCGAAAAACTGTTTTTT
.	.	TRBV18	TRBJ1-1	CASSPGLEGLRAFF	TGTGCCAGCTCACCAGGATTGGAGGGTCTTCGAGCTTTCTTT
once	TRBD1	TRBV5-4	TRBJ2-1	CASSRTGDSYNEQFF	TGTGCCAGCAGCCGGACAGGAGACTCCTACAATGAGCAGTTCTTC
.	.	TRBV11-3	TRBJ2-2	CASSFANTGELFF	TGTGCCAGCAGCTTCGCGAACACCGGGGAGCTGTTTTTT
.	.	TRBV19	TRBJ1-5	CASTTTNMNQPQHF	TGTGCCAGTACGACAACCAATATGAATCAGCCCCAGCATTTT
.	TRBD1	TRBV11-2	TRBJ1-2	CASSFQGGYGYTF	TGTGCCAGCAGCTTTCAGGGGGGCTATGGCTACACCTTC
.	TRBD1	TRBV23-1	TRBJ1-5	CASSPDRGFVRPQHF	TGCGCCAGCAGTCCCGACAGGGGGTTTGTTCGGCCCCAGCATTTT
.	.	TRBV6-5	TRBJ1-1	CASSQGPNTEAFF	TGTGCCAGCAGCCAGGGGCCGAACACTGAAGCTTTCTTT
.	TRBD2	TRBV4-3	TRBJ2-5	CASSQEWPQRGGETQYF	TGCGCCAGCAGCCAAGAATGGCCCCAGCGGGGGGGAGAGACCCAGTACTTC
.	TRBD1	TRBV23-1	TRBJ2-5	CASSQPRVGTGGLETQYF	TGCGCCAGCAGTCAACCACGAGTCGGGACAGGGGGTCTAGAGACCCAGTACTTC
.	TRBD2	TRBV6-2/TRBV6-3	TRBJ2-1	CASCSPGGYNEQFF	TGTGCCAGCTGTTCCCCGGGAGGGTACAATGAGCAGTTCTTC
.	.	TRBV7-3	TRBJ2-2	CASSSTNTGELFF	TGTGCCAGCAGCTCCACAAACACCGGGGAGCTGTTTTTT
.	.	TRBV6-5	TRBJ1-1	CASSNRGTEAFF	TGTGCCAGCAGCAACCGCGGCACTGAAGCTTTCTTT
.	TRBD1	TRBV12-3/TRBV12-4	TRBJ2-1	CASSPSGTGEFF	TGTGCCAGCAGTCCCTCAGGGACAGGAGAGTTCTTC
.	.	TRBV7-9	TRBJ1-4	CASSLRLPRDSREKLFF	TGTGCCAGCAGCCTACGTCTACCTCGAGACTCCCGTGAAAAACTGTTTTTT
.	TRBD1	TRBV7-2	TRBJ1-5	CASSSGTVQPQHF	TGTGCCAGCAGCTCAGGGACAGTTCAGCCCCAGCATTTT
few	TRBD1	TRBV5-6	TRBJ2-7	CASSLVGTGGGHEQYF	TGTGCCAGCAGCTTGGTGGGGACAGGGGGGGGTCACGAGCAGTACTTC
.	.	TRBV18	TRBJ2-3	CASSPISFTDTQYF	TGTGCCAGCTCACCAATCTCCTTCACAGATACGCAGTATTTT
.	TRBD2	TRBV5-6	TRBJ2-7	CASSWGLAGSYEQYF	TGTGCCAGCAGCTGGGGACTAGCGGGATCCTACGAGCAGTACTTC
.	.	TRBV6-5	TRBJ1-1	CASRSSQGGGTEAFF	TGTGCCAGCAGATCATCACAGGGAGGGGGCACTGAAGCTTTCTTT
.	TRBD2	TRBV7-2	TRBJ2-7	CASCPGTSGNYEQYF	TGTGCCAGCTGCCCCGGGACTAGCGGGAATTACGAGCAGTACTTC
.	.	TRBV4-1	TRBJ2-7	CASSQVSRGYEQYF	TGCGCCAGCAGCCAAGTTAGCAGGGGCTACGAGCAGTACTTC
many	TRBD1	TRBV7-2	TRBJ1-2	CASSSRGQGRVYGYTF	TGTGCCAGCAGCTCAAGGGGACAGGGGAGGGTCTATGGCTACACCTTC
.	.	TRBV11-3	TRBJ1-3	CASSIGQGNTIYF	TGTGCCAGCAGCATCGGACAGGGAAACACCATATATTTT
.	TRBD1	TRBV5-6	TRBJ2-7	CASSTWTGKGIGEQYF	TGTGCCAGCAGCACCTGGACAGGGAAGGGGATCGGCGAGCAGTACTTC
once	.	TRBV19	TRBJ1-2	CASSWTDYGYTF	TGTGCCAGTTCCTGGACAGACTATGGCTACACCTTC
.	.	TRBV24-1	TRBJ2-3	CATNPGSTDTQYF	TGTGCCACTAATCCGGGGTCGACAGATACGCAGTATTTT
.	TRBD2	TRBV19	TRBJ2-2	CASSKQSGSDTGELFF	TGTGCCAGTAGCAAACAGAGCGGGAGTGACACCGGGGAGCTGTTTTTT
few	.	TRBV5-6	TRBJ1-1	CASRNNRDIASGTEAFF	TGTGCCAGCAGAAATAACCGGGACATAGCATCGGGCACTGAAGCTTTCTTT
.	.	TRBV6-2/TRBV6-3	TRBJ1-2	CASSMRDYGYTF	TGTGCCAGCAGTATGAGGGACTATGGCTACACCTTC
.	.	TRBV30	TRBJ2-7	CAWGSGSSSYEQYF	TGTGCCTGGGGATCCGGGTCTAGCTCCTACGAGCAGTACTTC
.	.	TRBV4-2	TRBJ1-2	CASSHSVYGYTF	TGTGCCAGCAGCCATAGCGTCTATGGCTACACCTTC
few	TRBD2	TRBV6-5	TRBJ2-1	CASSYPTSGGLNEQFF	TGTGCCAGCAGTTACCCGACTAGCGGGGGGTTAAATGAGCAGTTCTTC
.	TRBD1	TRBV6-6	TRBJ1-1	CASSLDRGNTEAFF	TGTGCCAGCAGTTTGGACAGGGGGAACACTGAAGCTTTCTTT
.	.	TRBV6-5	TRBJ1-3	CASSTGTLGNTIYF	TGTGCCAGCAGCACCGGGACATTAGGAAACACCATATATTTT
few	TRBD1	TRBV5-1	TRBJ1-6	CASSLGPTGDNSPLHF	TGCGCCAGCAGCTTGGGCCCGACAGGGGATAATTCACCCCTCCACTTT
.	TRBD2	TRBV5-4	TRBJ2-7	CATSAAAGGGQYEQYF	TGTGCCACCAGCGCGGCCGCGGGGGGGGGTCAGTACGAGCAGTACTTC
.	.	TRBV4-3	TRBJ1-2	CASSQGANYGYTF	TGCGCCAGCAGCCAGGGGGCCAACTATGGCTACACCTTC
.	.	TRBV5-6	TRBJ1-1	CASSALSGNTEAFF	TGTGCCAGCAGCGCCCTATCGGGAAACACTGAAGCTTTCTTT
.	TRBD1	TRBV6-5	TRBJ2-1	CASSYSSGQVNEQFF	TGTGCCAGCAGTTACTCATCGGGACAGGTCAATGAGCAGTTCTTC
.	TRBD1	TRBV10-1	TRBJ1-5	CASSEKARGQGEQPQHF	TGCGCCAGCAGTGAAAAGGCCAGGGGACAGGGTGAACAGCCCCAGCATTTT
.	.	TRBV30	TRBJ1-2	CAWSRVGYTF	TGTGCCTGGAGCAGGGTCGGCTACACCTTC